Below are 29 T cell receptor beta chains sequenced from a single sample in a study of beta chain features in type 1 diabetes. Sequenced material consisted of expressed TCRB transcripts (all of the isolated RNA was reverse transcribed). The table came from immunoSEQ multiplex PCR; TCRdb's copy has only in-frame clones and leaves some out. The sample holds fewer than 900,000 clones, roughly 16% seen once. Material: naive CD4+ T cells from blood. The source of these receptors is a woman between 18 and 30 years old in good health.

This clone was counted only a few times. V is TRBV28 and J is TRBJ1-1; TRBD1 aligns across 7 bases. The germline gives CDR1 MDHEN, CDR2 SYDVKM. V was clipped by 4 bases and J by 1 base; unmatched bases: 0. The CDR3 totals 13 residues. The CDR3 DNA is TGTGCCAGCAGTTGGACAGGGAACACTGAAGCTTTCTTT. This translates into CASSWTGNTEAFF.

In this sample, this clone turned up a few times. This sequence joins TRBV6-6 and TRBJ2-1; D may be TRBD2 (6 bases). V was cut by 7 bases and J by 5 bases, with 18 bases left in between. CDR1 is MNHNY, CDR2 SVGAGI, per germline (reference sequence). The CDR3 loop spans 15 amino acids. The CDR3 here is CASTEGDGRDNEQFF. CDR3 nucleotides: TGTGCCAGCACGGAGGGTGATGGCCGGGACAATGAGCAGTTCTTC.

CDR3 in amino acids: CASSATGGTVSVKNIQYF. The CDR3 DNA sequence: TGTGCCAGCAGTGCGACAGGGGGCACCGTTTCGGTCAAAAACATTCAGTACTTC. The rearrangement uses TRBV28 and TRBJ2-4, with 10 bases identical to TRBD1. V shed 5 bases and J 3 bases; nucleotides not matched to a gene: 13. CDR1 MDHEN and CDR2 SYDVKM come from the germline V gene. The CDR3 spans 18 residues. The full variable domain, rest sourced from reference TRBV28 and TRBJ2-4, is DVKVTQSSRYLVKRTGEKVFLECVQDMDHENMFWYRQDPGLGLRLIYFSYDVKMKEKGDIPEGYSVSREKKERFSLILESASTNQTSMYLCASSATGGTVSVKNIQYFGAGTRLSVL.

This clone has just a few counts. The rearrangement uses TRBV29-1 and TRBJ1-2, with D possibly being TRBD1 (5 bases). The germline CDR1 and CDR2 sequences are SQVTM and ANQGSEA. V dropped 7 bases and J dropped 4 bases, with 13 bases sitting between them. This CDR3 is 12 amino acids long. CDR3 region: CSAEGTSYGYTF. The CDR3 DNA sequence: TGCAGCGCGGAAGGGACCAGCTATGGCTACACCTTC.

J is TRBJ2-7 and V is TRBV7-9; a weak D match, TRBD2 (6 bases). This CDR3 is built from 12 residues. Trimming took off 5 bases at V and 6 bases at J, with 11 bases between the two ends. Per the germline V gene, CDR1 is SEHNR and CDR2 is FQNEAQ (reference sequence). CDR3 DNA: TGTGCCAGCAGCCCTGGAGGGCGCGAGCAGTACTTC. Translating it yields CASSPGGREQYF.

A few counts support this clone. V usage is TRBV7-2 and J usage is TRBJ1-2; possible D gene TRBD1, 5 bases. The germline V and J ends were trimmed by 3 bases and 5 bases, with 7 bases remaining between them. CDR3 length: 12 amino acids. From germline, CDR1 is SGHTA and CDR2 FQGNSA. Here the CDR3 DNA reads TGTGCCAGCAGCTTTGACAGTTATGGCTACACCTTC. It is translated as CASSFDSYGYTF. Filled out from reference TRBV7-2 and TRBJ1-2, the complete variable domain reads GAGVSQSPSNKVTEKGKDVELRCDPISGHTALYWYRQSLGQGLEFLIYFQGNSAPDKSGLPSDRFSAERTGGSVSTLTIQRTQQEDSAVYLCASSFDSYGYTFGSGTRLTVV.

The V and J genes are TRBV2 and TRBJ2-5, with D unclear. This CDR3 is built from 14 residues. Germline values: CDR1 SNHLY, CDR2 FYNNEI. V lost 6 bases, J lost 7 bases, and 18 bases lay in between. The CDR3 DNA reads TGTGCCAGCAGACGGTCTCAGCAAGGAGCGACCCAGTACTTC. This encodes CASRRSQQGATQYF.

This clone has just a few counts. This chain connects TRBV6-5 to TRBJ2-1, with D tentatively TRBD2 (6 bases). Trimming removed 7 bases from V and 7 bases from J, with 14 bases in between. The CDR3 is 13 amino acids. From germline, CDR1 is MNHEY and CDR2 SVGAGI. The CDR3 reads CASKPGVKNEQFF. The CDR3 coding sequence is TGTGCCAGCAAGCCGGGAGTTAAGAATGAGCAGTTCTTC.

The V and J genes are TRBV18 and TRBJ1-3; the match to TRBD1 covers 9 bases. CDR1 KGHSH and CDR2 LQKENI come from the germline V gene. With 5 bases clipped from V and 1 base from J, the junction kept 6 bases outside the gene matches. The CDR3 has 16 amino acids. CDR3 bases: TGTGCCAGCTCAACCGGGACAGGGTTGTCTGGAAACACCATATATTTT. As protein: CASSTGTGLSGNTIYF.

This clone was seen a few times. The rearrangement uses TRBV5-1 and TRBJ2-3; tentative D call: TRBD2 (6 bases). V gave up 4 bases and J gave up 8 bases, with 17 bases separating them. The CDR3 has 14 residues. Germline V gene data show CDR1 as SGHRS and CDR2 as YFSETQ. DNA of the CDR3: TGCGCCAGCAGCACACGACTAGACCGGCGTACGCAGTATTTT. It encodes CASSTRLDRRTQYF. Full variable domain (rest looked up from reference TRBV5-1 and TRBJ2-3): KAGVTQTPRYLIKTRGQQVTLSCSPISGHRSVSWYQQTPGQGLQFLFEYFSETQRNKGNFPGRFSGRQFSNSRSEMNVSTLELGDSALYLCASSTRLDRRTQYFGPGTRLTVL.

This clone was counted between two and nine times. The chain recombines TRBV6-5 with TRBJ1-2; the D gene is possibly TRBD1 (5 bases). This CDR3 contains 15 residues. Per germline, CDR1 MNHEY and CDR2 SVGAGI. V lost 3 bases to trimming and J lost 6 bases, with 17 bases between them. CDR3 bases: TGTGCCAGCAGTTATTCTGTGGGGGTTGGTCATGGCTACACCTTC. It specifies CASSYSVGVGHGYTF.

This rearrangement joins TRBV15 to TRBJ2-7, with D possibly being TRBD1 (6 bases). This CDR3 contains 18 residues. Trimming removed 4 bases from V and 2 bases from J, with 24 bases in between. The germline CDR1 and CDR2 sequences are LNHNV and YYDKDF (reference sequence). CDR3 nucleotides: TGTGCCACCAGCACAGGGGTAGGCGAGAGGGAGTTTACCTACGAGCAGTACTTC. Residues: CATSTGVGEREFTYEQYF. Full variable domain (rest looked up from reference TRBV15 and TRBJ2-7): DAMVIQNPRYQVTQFGKPVTLSCSQTLNHNVMYWYQQKSSQAPKLLFHYYDKDFNNEADTPDNFQSRRPNTSFCFLDIRSPGLGDTAMYLCATSTGVGEREFTYEQYFGPGTRLTVT.

This clone turned up a few times. The rearrangement uses TRBV15 and TRBJ2-3, with a possible D match to TRBD2 (5 bases). V shed 0 bases and J shed 5 bases, with 9 bases lying between them. From germline, CDR1 is LNHNV and CDR2 YYDKDF (reference sequence). The CDR3 loop spans 14 amino acids. CDR3 amino acids: CATSRDRAGDTQYF. CDR3 nucleotides: TGTGCCACCAGCAGAGATCGCGCGGGAGATACGCAGTATTTT.

The chain has TRBV7-8 and TRBJ1-2; D is undetermined. CDR1 SGHVS and CDR2 FQNEAQ come from the germline V gene. This CDR3 spans 15 amino acids. The V end lost 4 bases, the J end lost 7 bases, and 19 bases lay between the germline ends. CDR3 sequence (DNA): TGTGCCAGCAGCTCGATGACAAATGCAAAGTCTGGCTACACCTTC. Translated: CASSSMTNAKSGYTF.

CDR3 bases: TGTGCCAGCAGATACCAGGGACAGGGGCCCTCCGGCTACACCTTC. Its protein product is CASRYQGQGPSGYTF. J is TRBJ1-2 and V is TRBV6-5, with 10 bases fitting TRBD1. CDR1 is MNHEY and CDR2 is SVGAGI in the germline V gene. The CDR3 runs 15 residues. The ends lost 6 bases at V and 8 bases at J; junction bases unmatched: 12.

Note on this clone: One end of the junction fails to match germline, which may point to a read error. V is TRBV27 and J is TRBJ2-1; 12 bases are shared with TRBD2. Germline V CDR1 and CDR2: MNHEY, SMNVEV (reference sequence). The CDR3 is 15 amino acids. The CDR3 nucleotides are TGTGCCAGCAGTTTGACCGGGACTAGCGGGTATCCTTCTCTCTTC. As protein: CASSLTGTSGYPSLF.

The chain carries TRBV7-9 and TRBJ2-1; no clear D. The V end was cut by 5 bases, the J end by 3 bases, with 11 bases between. Germline values: CDR1 SEHNR, CDR2 FQNEAQ (reference sequence). This CDR3 is 14 amino acids long. The CDR3 is CASSNDVDYNEQFF. The CDR3 nucleotides are TGTGCCAGCAGCAACGACGTGGACTACAATGAGCAGTTCTTC.

This clone was counted between two and nine times. CDR3 nucleotide sequence: TGTGCCAGCACCCCTATGGGCACAGATACGCAGTATTTT. It specifies CASTPMGTDTQYF. J is TRBJ2-3 and V is TRBV7-9; no definite D call. V lost 7 bases and J lost 1, with 9 bases in between. This CDR3 has 13 residues. Germline lookup yields CDR1 SEHNR and CDR2 FQNEAQ (reference sequence).

The chain employs TRBV19 and TRBJ2-1, with 7 bases matching TRBD2. The germline CDR1 and CDR2 sequences are LNHDA and SQIVND (reference sequence). V lost 5 bases and J lost 3; bases outside the gene matches: 4. The CDR3 runs to 14 residues. The CDR3 coding sequence is TGTGCCAGTAGTCCGCTAGCGGACTACAATGAGCAGTTCTTC. Protein: CASSPLADYNEQFF.

This clone was seen only a few times. J is TRBJ2-5 and V is TRBV9; possibly TRBD2 for D (5 bases). V lost 4 bases, J lost 4 bases, and 14 bases lay in between. CDR1 is SGDLS, CDR2 YYNGEE, per germline. This CDR3 contains 14 residues. For the CDR3, the DNA is TGTGCCAGCAGCACATGGACTTACCGAGAGACCCAGTACTTC. It codes for CASSTWTYRETQYF.

In this sample, this clone turned up a few times. V is TRBV2 and J is TRBJ2-3; D is perhaps TRBD1 (6 bases). The CDR3 is 13 amino acids. The V gene's germline CDR1 is SNHLY and CDR2 FYNNEI. V lost 5 bases and J lost 4, with 10 bases in between. The CDR3 nucleotides read TGTGCCAGCAGTCGGGACATTGCAGATACGCAGTATTTT. It codes for CASSRDIADTQYF.

The chain has TRBV7-9 and TRBJ1-1; 8 bases line up with TRBD1. Trimming took 8 bases from V and 0 from J; bases not matched to a gene: 17. Germline CDR1 reads SEHNR; CDR2 reads FQNEAQ (reference sequence). This CDR3 is built from 18 residues. The CDR3 region is CASHHQPRGQKMNTEAFF. CDR3 nucleotide sequence: TGTGCCAGCCACCATCAACCCAGGGGGCAGAAAATGAACACTGAAGCTTTCTTT. Complete variable domain (other parts from reference TRBV7-9 and TRBJ1-1): DTGVSQNPRHKITKRGQNVTFRCDPISEHNRLYWYRQTLGQGPEFLTYFQNEAQLEKSRLLSDRFSAERPKGSFSTLEIQRTEQGDSAMYLCASHHQPRGQKMNTEAFFGQGTRLTVV.

This clone was detected only a few times. This rearrangement joins TRBV5-4 to TRBJ1-2; maybe TRBD1 (6 bases). Germline V lookup: CDR1 SGHNT, CDR2 YYREEE (reference sequence). V lost 0 bases, J lost 4 bases, and 13 bases lay in between. The CDR3 is made up of 15 amino acids. In DNA, the CDR3 is TGTGCCAGCAGCTTGGAGGTTAACAGGGCCTATGGCTACACCTTC. As protein: CASSLEVNRAYGYTF.

V and J are TRBV18 and TRBJ2-1; D may be TRBD2 (6 bases). The CDR3 length is 17 residues. The V gene lost 2 bases and the J gene lost 1 base, with 15 bases spanning the gap. The V gene's germline CDR1 is KGHSH and CDR2 LQKENI. The CDR3 region has the DNA TGTGCCAGCTCACCAGAGGCCGGGAGTTGGTCCTACAATGAGCAGTTCTTC. Encoded protein: CASSPEAGSWSYNEQFF.

A few counts support this clone. The chain couples TRBV6-1 to TRBJ1-1, with TRBD1 matching 8 bases. CDR3 size: 15 residues. CDR1 is MNHNS, CDR2 SASEGT, per germline. The ends lost 7 bases at V and 0 bases at J; junction bases unmatched: 7. CDR3 sequence reads: CASTLRTGLNTEAFF. The CDR3, as DNA: TGTGCCAGCACCTTGAGGACAGGGTTGAACACTGAAGCTTTCTTT.

The chain couples TRBV28 to TRBJ1-2; D is unclear. The V and J ends lost 6 bases and 4 bases respectively, with 9 bases between them. Germline V CDR1 and CDR2: MDHEN, SYDVKM. The CDR3 is 12 residues long. The CDR3, as DNA: TGTGCCAGCAGGACCTCAGTCTATGGCTACACCTTC. Translating it yields CASRTSVYGYTF.

The table lists this clone with a few counts. The V call is TRBV11-2, the J call TRBJ2-1; no reliable D call. The CDR3 has 14 amino acids. Germline CDR1 SGHAT, CDR2 FQNNGV. Trimming shortened V by 5 bases and J by 1 base, and 9 bases separated the two germline ends. The CDR3: CASSQTQSYNEQFF. CDR3 nucleotides: TGTGCCAGCAGCCAAACGCAATCCTACAATGAGCAGTTCTTC.

This clone was found a few times. The CDR3 DNA reads TGTGCCAGCAGCCCGAGGGGGCTCGGAAACACCATATATTTT. Its translation: CASSPRGLGNTIYF. This sequence joins TRBV7-9 and TRBJ1-3; 7 nucleotides match TRBD1. V lost 5 bases and J lost 4; bases outside the gene matches: 5. This CDR3 is built from 14 residues. The germline V gene encodes CDR1 SEHNR and CDR2 FQNEAQ (reference sequence). The full variable domain, its missing parts supplied by reference TRBV7-9 and TRBJ1-3, is DTGVSQNPRHKITKRGQNVTFRCDPISEHNRLYWYRQTLGQGPEFLTYFQNEAQLEKSRLLSDRFSAERPKGSFSTLEIQRTEQGDSAMYLCASSPRGLGNTIYFGEGSWLTVV.

The table lists this clone with a few counts. This rearrangement joins TRBV4-3 to TRBJ1-2; 9 bases match TRBD1. The length of the CDR3 is 13 residues. Trimming removed 4 bases from V and 7 bases from J; junction bases left unmatched: 4. Germline CDR1 and CDR2: LGHNA and YSLEER. CDR3 amino acids: CASSPRDRAGYTF. The CDR3 region has the DNA TGCGCCAGCAGCCCCCGGGACAGGGCTGGCTACACCTTC.